The 3 T cell receptor beta chains presented below share a single source sample, sequenced in a study of blood T cell repertoires in COVID-19. Sequencing used immunoSEQ multiplex PCR; TCRdb keeps in-frame clones, though not all of them. This table holds 200,000 to 250,000 clones, roughly 80% found once. Specimen: peripheral blood. The receptor source for this set is a woman aged 70 to 79 with acute or convalescent COVID-19.

This sequence joins TRBV2 and TRBJ1-2, with D hard to call. The CDR3 spans 13 residues. The V gene lost 3 bases and the J gene lost 6 bases, with 11 bases spanning the gap. The germline gives CDR1 SNHLY, CDR2 FYNNEI. DNA of the CDR3: TGTGCCAGCAGTGAGTCTCCTATGCATGGCTACACCTTC. It encodes CASSESPMHGYTF.

The rearrangement links TRBV11-2 to TRBJ2-3, with TRBD1 as a possible D gene (6 bases). There are 15 residues in the CDR3. V lost 3 bases and J 2 bases, leaving 12 bases between the germline ends. CDR1 is SGHAT, CDR2 FQNNGV, per germline. CDR3 loop: CASSFSGHPTDTQYF. CDR3 sequence (DNA): TGTGCCAGCAGCTTTTCGGGACACCCCACAGATACGCAGTATTTT.

The V and J genes are TRBV6-5 and TRBJ2-1, with 10 nucleotides matching TRBD1. Germline CDR1 reads MNHEY; CDR2 reads SVGAGI. The CDR3 runs to 14 residues. With 6 bases clipped from V and 4 bases from J, the junction kept 3 bases outside the gene matches. The CDR3: CASSRDRGYNEQFF. Written as DNA, the CDR3 is TGTGCCAGCAGCCGGGACAGGGGATACAATGAGCAGTTCTTC.